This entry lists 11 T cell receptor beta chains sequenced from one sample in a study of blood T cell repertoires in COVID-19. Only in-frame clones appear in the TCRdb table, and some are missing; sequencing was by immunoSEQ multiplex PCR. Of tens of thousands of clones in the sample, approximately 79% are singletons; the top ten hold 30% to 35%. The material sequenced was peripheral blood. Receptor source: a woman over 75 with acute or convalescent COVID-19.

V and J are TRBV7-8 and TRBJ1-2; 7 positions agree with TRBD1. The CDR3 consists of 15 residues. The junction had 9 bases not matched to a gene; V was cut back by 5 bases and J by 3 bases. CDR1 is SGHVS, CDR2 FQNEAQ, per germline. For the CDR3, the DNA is TGTGCCAGCAGCCTAGGGGGCGCAGGGGACTATGGCTACACCTTC. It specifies CASSLGGAGDYGYTF.

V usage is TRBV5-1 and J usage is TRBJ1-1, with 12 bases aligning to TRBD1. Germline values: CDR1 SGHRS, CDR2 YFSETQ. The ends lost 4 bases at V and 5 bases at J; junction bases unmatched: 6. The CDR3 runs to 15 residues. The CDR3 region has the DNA TGCGCCAGCAGCACGGGACAGGGGGCCTTAACTGAAGCTTTCTTT. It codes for CASSTGQGALTEAFF.

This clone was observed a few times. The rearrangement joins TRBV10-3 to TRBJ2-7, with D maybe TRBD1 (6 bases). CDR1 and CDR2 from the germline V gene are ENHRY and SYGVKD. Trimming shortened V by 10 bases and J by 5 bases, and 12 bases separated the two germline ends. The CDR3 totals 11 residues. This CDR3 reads CATRDIDEQYF. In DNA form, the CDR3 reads TGTGCCACCAGGGACATAGACGAGCAGTACTTC.

The CDR3 DNA is TGTGCCAGCAGCTTAAACAGCCCCTCCTACGAGCAGTACTTC. This codes for CASSLNSPSYEQYF. The chain uses TRBV5-5 and TRBJ2-7; D remains unclear. Looked up from germline, CDR1 is SGHKS and CDR2 is YYEKEE (reference sequence). Trimming removed 2 bases at V and 0 bases at J, with 9 bases between. CDR3 length: 14 residues.

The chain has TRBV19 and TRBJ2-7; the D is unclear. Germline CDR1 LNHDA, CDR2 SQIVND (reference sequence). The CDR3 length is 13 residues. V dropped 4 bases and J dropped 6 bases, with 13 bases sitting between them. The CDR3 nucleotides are TGTGCCAGTAGTACGGTCCTTGCTAGCGAGCAGTACTTC. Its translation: CASSTVLASEQYF.

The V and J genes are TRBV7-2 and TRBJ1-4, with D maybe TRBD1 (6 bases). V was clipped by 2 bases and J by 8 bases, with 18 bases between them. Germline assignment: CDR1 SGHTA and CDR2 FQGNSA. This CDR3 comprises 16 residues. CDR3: CASSLLGPRGGEKLFF. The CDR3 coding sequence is TGTGCCAGCAGCTTATTAGGACCAAGGGGGGGAGAAAAACTGTTTTTT.

The CDR3 is CASSFPGADTQYF. The CDR3 DNA reads as TGCGCCAGCAGCTTCCCCGGAGCAGATACGCAGTATTTT. The V gene is TRBV5-1, the J gene TRBJ2-3; no clear D gene. V was trimmed by 2 bases and J by 4 bases, leaving 8 bases between them. This CDR3 comprises 13 residues. Germline V CDR1 and CDR2: SGHRS, YFSETQ.

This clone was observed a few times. Here the CDR3 reads CASSLVATGELFF. In nucleotides, the CDR3 is TGTGCCAGCAGCTTAGTGGCCACCGGGGAGCTGTTTTTT. The chain combines TRBV7-7 with TRBJ2-2; D unclear. Trimming took off 1 base at V and 4 bases at J, with 4 bases between the two ends. This CDR3 has 13 residues. Germline CDR1 is SSHAT and CDR2 is FNYEAQ (reference sequence). The entire variable domain, with the rest obtained from reference TRBV7-7 and TRBJ2-2, is as follows: GAGVSQSPRYKVTKRGQDVTLRCDPISSHATLYWYQQALGQGPEFLTYFNYEAQPDKSGLPSDRFSAERPEGSISTLTIQRTEQRDSAMYRCASSLVATGELFFGEGSRLTVL.

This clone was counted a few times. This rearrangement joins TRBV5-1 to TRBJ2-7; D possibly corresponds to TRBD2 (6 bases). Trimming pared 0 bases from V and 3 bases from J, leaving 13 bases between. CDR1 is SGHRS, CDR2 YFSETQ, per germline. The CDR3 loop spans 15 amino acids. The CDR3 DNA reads TGCGCCAGCAGCTTGGCCGTCGTCGGGAGCTACGAGCAGTACTTC. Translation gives CASSLAVVGSYEQYF.

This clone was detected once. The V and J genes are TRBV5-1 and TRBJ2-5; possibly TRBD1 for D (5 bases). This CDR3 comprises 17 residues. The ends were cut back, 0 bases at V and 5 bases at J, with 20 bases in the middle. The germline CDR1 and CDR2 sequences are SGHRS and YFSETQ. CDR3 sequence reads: CASSLAPRAQGSETQYF. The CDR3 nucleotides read TGCGCCAGCAGCTTGGCCCCTCGAGCTCAGGGATCCGAGACCCAGTACTTC. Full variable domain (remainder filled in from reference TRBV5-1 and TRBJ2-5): KAGVTQTPRYLIKTRGQQVTLSCSPISGHRSVSWYQQTPGQGLQFLFEYFSETQRNKGNFPGRFSGRQFSNSRSEMNVSTLELGDSALYLCASSLAPRAQGSETQYFGPGTRLLVL.

In nucleotides, the CDR3 is TGCGCCAGCAGTTTAGGGAGTCGCTACGAGCAGTACTTC. Protein sequence: CASSLGSRYEQYF. The rearrangement uses TRBV10-2 and TRBJ2-7; weak D call: TRBD2 (5 bases). Germline assignment: CDR1 WSHSY and CDR2 SAAADI. The V end was cut by 5 bases, the J end by 3 bases, with 11 bases between. The CDR3 totals 13 residues.